A selection of T cell receptor beta chains follows, all from one sample in a study of cytomegalovirus exposure and HLA in healthy donors. This table comes from immunoSEQ multiplex PCR, and its TCRdb copy is limited to in-frame clones, with some not included. The table has 150,000 to 200,000 clones, 70% to 90% seen once; the top ten hold 2% to 2.5%. Sequencing was carried out using PBMCs. All receptors come from a young man in good health and CMV-seropositive. CDR3s include the opening cysteine and the closing phenylalanine or tryptophan. A D gene is named only where the DNA matches it firmly. The listing skips clone size in some rows; elsewhere it reads once, few, many or a size class.

J	D	V	size	CDR3	DNA
TRBJ1-4	-	TRBV4-2	-	CASSHDREGEKLFF	TGTGCCAGCAGCCACGACCGAGAGGGAGAAAAACTGTTTTTT
TRBJ1-2	-	TRBV30	-	CAWGLDSTNYGYTF	TGTGCCTGGGGCTTAGACAGCACTAACTATGGCTACACCTTC
TRBJ2-6	TRBD1	TRBV5-6	few	CASTPRDHRGRKGANGLTF	TGTGCCAGCACCCCGAGGGACCACAGGGGGCGTAAGGGGGCCAACGGCCTGACTTTC
TRBJ2-7	TRBD1	TRBV6-1	once	CASSASRDSHYEQYF	TGTGCCAGCAGTGCCAGCCGGGACAGTCACTACGAGCAGTACTTC
TRBJ2-3	-	TRBV5-1	-	CASRRSGGTSTDTQYF	TGCGCCAGCAGGCGTTCGGGCGGGACTAGCACAGATACGCAGTATTTT
TRBJ1-1	-	TRBV9	few	CASSGRDNPKAFF	TGTGCCAGCAGCGGCAGGGACAACCCGAAGGCTTTCTTT
TRBJ2-7	-	TRBV11-3	-	CASSLLAGTYEQYF	TGTGCCAGCAGCTTACTGGCAGGGACCTACGAGCAGTACTTC
TRBJ2-1	-	TRBV5-6	-	CASSSRGFPTLGGNEQFF	TGTGCCAGCAGCTCGCGAGGGTTTCCGACACTGGGTGGGAATGAGCAGTTCTTC
TRBJ2-5	TRBD1	TRBV4-1	-	CASSQDVRGPSGETQYF	TGCGCCAGCAGCCAAGATGTAAGGGGGCCTAGTGGGGAGACCCAGTACTTC
TRBJ2-6	-	TRBV15	-	CATRKTGKASGANGLTF	TGTGCCACCAGGAAAACAGGGAAGGCGTCTGGGGCCAACGGCCTGACTTTC
TRBJ2-5	TRBD1	TRBV4-1	-	CASSQGDSQETQYF	TGCGCCAGCAGCCAAGGGGACAGTCAAGAGACCCAGTACTTC
TRBJ2-3	-	TRBV10-3	once	CAISEGRDTQYF	TGTGCCATCAGTGAGGGTAGAGATACGCAGTATTTT
TRBJ2-5	TRBD1	TRBV11-2	-	CASSLRQGTGETQYF	TGTGCCAGCAGCTTGAGACAGGGAACGGGGGAGACCCAGTACTTC
TRBJ1-6	-	TRBV11-2	-	CASSGGSYSPLHF	TGTGCCAGCAGCGGGGGCAGCTATTCACCCCTCCACTTT
TRBJ1-1	TRBD1	TRBV5-6	-	CASSFSGTGVSVAFF	TGTGCCAGCAGCTTCAGCGGGACAGGGGTTTCTGTGGCTTTCTTT
TRBJ1-2	-	TRBV18	-	CASSPDRVSYTF	TGTGCCAGCTCACCAGACAGAGTTAGCTACACCTTC
TRBJ1-1	-	TRBV7-9	-	CASSLGFEGTEAFF	TGTGCCAGCAGCCTAGGGTTTGAGGGCACTGAAGCTTTCTTT
TRBJ2-1	TRBD1	TRBV6-1	-	CASSEWDRAFLSYEQFF	TGTGCCAGCAGTGAATGGGACAGGGCTTTTCTATCGTATGAGCAGTTCTTC
TRBJ1-1	TRBD1	TRBV6-6	-	CASSSAQGARTEAFF	TGTGCCAGCAGTTCGGCCCAGGGGGCTAGGACTGAAGCTTTCTTT
TRBJ2-1	-	TRBV29-1	once	CSVGTVNLLREQFF	TGCAGCGTTGGGACAGTTAATCTCCTGCGTGAGCAGTTCTTC